One TCR beta chain is described in this entry. This sample stems from a study of shared clonotypes between healthy human individuals. The CDR3 consists of 13 residues. Trimming removed 2 bases from V and 5 bases from J, with 9 bases in between. The germline CDR1 and CDR2 sequences are MNHEY and SVGAGI. TCRdb's table, derived via immunoSEQ multiplex PCR, lists solely in-frame clones and lacks some. The repertoire has around 1.9 million clones, 93% of them found once; the top ten carry under 2%. Naive CD8 cells lacked CD45RO, underwent positive selection for CCR7 and left out terminally differentiated effector memory CD45RA+ cells.

The chain carries TRBV6-5 and TRBJ1-1, with unresolved D. Sequencing used naive CD8+ T cells from PBMCs. This receptor was obtained from a man aged 18 to 30 in good health. Some clones in this sample may be carry-over from other donors' samples. The CDR3 coding sequence is TGTGCCAGCAGTTACCTGGCACAGACTGAAGCTTTCTTT. This gives the protein CASSYLAQTEAFF.